The rows below give T cell receptor beta chains drawn from one sample of a study of blood T cells in healthy people across ages. Each CDR3 protein is one row after TCRdb ran MiXCR on the 5' RACE reads. The data show about 930,000 distinct CDR3 sequences, almost 30% seen once. The sample also formed part of further work on T cells of mothers and their children.

The specimen sequenced was blood. The receptors here all came from a woman aged 40 to 55 in good health. CDR3s include the opening cysteine and the closing phenylalanine or tryptophan. D genes are given only for firm matches. Rows give clone size only sometimes, using once, few, many, or a class for an expanded clone.

d_call clone_size j_call v_call cdr3_aa
NA NA TRBJ2-7 TRBV29-1 CSVGGVGAEQYF
NA NA TRBJ1-5 TRBV4-2 CASSQGGDQPQHF
NA many TRBJ2-7 TRBV9 CASSVRGNYEQYF
TRBD1 many TRBJ1-2 TRBV6-2/TRBV6-3 CASSYFKDRELSYTF
NA few TRBJ2-7 TRBV4-1 CASSQDSGYEQYF
NA NA TRBJ2-2 TRBV11-2 CASSPGPTNTGELFF
NA many TRBJ2-5 TRBV12-3/TRBV12-4 CASSATGMETQYF
NA NA TRBJ1-2 TRBV4-1 CASRNHPGRYTF
TRBD1 many TRBJ1-1 TRBV18 CASSPRTGVTEAFF
TRBD1 NA NA TRBV29-1 CSVAGRGTVGAFF
NA many TRBJ2-7 TRBV6-5 CASSYEGGSSEQYF
NA many TRBJ2-7 TRBV20-1 CSAREWGSYEQYF
NA NA TRBJ1-2 TRBV12-3/TRBV12-4 CASSLARRQSYGYTF
NA many TRBJ1-2 TRBV7-8 CASSSEGRQANYGYTF